Below are 19 T cell receptor beta chains sequenced from a single sample in a study of shared clonotypes between healthy human individuals. Naive CD8 isolation took CD45RO-negative cells positively selected for CCR7 and excluded terminally differentiated effector memory CD45RA+ cells. Repertoires were generated with immunoSEQ multiplex PCR, while TCRdb's copy carries only in-frame clones and drops some. The table shows roughly 570,000 clones, with more than 95% occurring only once. Sequencing used naive CD8+ T cells sorted from blood. These receptors originate from a man aged 30-40 years in good health.

V is TRBV6-5 and J is TRBJ2-7; perhaps D is TRBD1 or TRBD2 (5 bases each). Germline V CDR1 and CDR2: MNHEY, SVGAGI. This CDR3 is 15 amino acids long. Trimming removed 4 bases from V and 3 bases from J, with 16 bases in between. CDR3 residues: CASSFRDGHHYEQYF. The CDR3 DNA reads TGTGCCAGCAGTTTCCGGGACGGACATCACTACGAGCAGTACTTC.

V usage is TRBV6-4 and J usage is TRBJ2-1, with 10 nucleotides matching TRBD2. The germline gives CDR1 MRHNA, CDR2 SNTAGT. This CDR3 is built from 17 residues. Germline trimming cut 3 bases from V and 7 bases from J; bases unmatched to any gene: 12. CDR3 sequence reads: CASSEAGGRFRRNEQFF. The CDR3 DNA follows: TGTGCCAGCAGTGAAGCGGGAGGGCGTTTCAGGAGGAATGAGCAGTTCTTC.

The V and J genes are TRBV14 and TRBJ2-1; D is undetermined. The CDR3 runs to 13 residues. The V gene lost 6 bases and the J gene lost 5 bases, with 11 bases spanning the gap. Germline V gene lookup returns CDR1 SGHDN and CDR2 FVKESK. The CDR3 sequence is CASRPSADNEQFF. CDR3 DNA: TGTGCCAGCAGACCGTCCGCAGACAATGAGCAGTTCTTC. Variable domain in full (rest from reference TRBV14 and TRBJ2-1): EAGVTQFPSHSVIEKGQTVTLRCDPISGHDNLYWYRRVMGKEIKFLLHFVKESKQDESGMPNNRFLAERTGGTYSTLKVQPAELEDSGVYFCASRPSADNEQFFGPGTRLTVL.

This sequence joins TRBV7-9 and TRBJ2-3, with 7 bases matching TRBD1. Losses at the gene ends were 5 bases for V and 5 bases for J; bases not matched to a gene: 19. CDR3 length: 18 residues. Germline V gene sequence: CDR1 SEHNR, CDR2 FQNEAQ (reference sequence). The CDR3, as DNA: TGTGCCAGCAGCCCCCCCCACCGGACAGGAGAAAATCGAGATACGCAGTATTTT. It is translated as CASSPPHRTGENRDTQYF.

The V gene is TRBV27, the J gene TRBJ2-7; D unresolved. This CDR3 has 13 amino acids. V shed 0 bases and J shed 7 bases, with 10 bases lying between them. CDR1 and CDR2 (germline): MNHEY, SMNVEV (reference sequence). The CDR3: CASSLSPRVEQYF. The CDR3 DNA reads as TGTGCCAGCAGTTTATCCCCCCGGGTGGAGCAGTACTTC.

CDR3 nucleotide sequence: TGCGCCAGCAGCCAAGACACCAATGAGCAGTTCTTC. Amino acids: CASSQDTNEQFF. The rearrangement uses TRBV4-1 and TRBJ2-1; D gene ambiguous. The CDR3 has 12 residues. The germline V gene encodes CDR1 MGHRA and CDR2 YSYEKL. Trimming removed 0 bases from V and 6 bases from J, with 3 bases in between.

This clone showed up just once. The gene calls are TRBV14 and TRBJ2-2, with D possibly matching TRBD1 (6 bases). The germline gives CDR1 SGHDN, CDR2 FVKESK. Trimming left V 3 bases short and J 7 bases short, with 18 bases between. The CDR3 sequence is 16 residues long. The CDR3 protein is CASSHPGTHLVGELFF. The DNA for the CDR3 is TGTGCCAGCAGCCACCCCGGGACACACTTGGTCGGGGAGCTGTTTTTT. Using reference TRBV14 and TRBJ2-2 for the parts outside the CDR3, the full variable domain is EAGVTQFPSHSVIEKGQTVTLRCDPISGHDNLYWYRRVMGKEIKFLLHFVKESKQDESGMPNNRFLAERTGGTYSTLKVQPAELEDSGVYFCASSHPGTHLVGELFFGEGSRLTVL.

CDR3 in DNA: TGTGCCAGCAGCTTGACAGGGTGGTCCTACGAGCAGTACTTC. Translation gives CASSLTGWSYEQYF. V is TRBV11-2 and J is TRBJ2-7; TRBD1 aligns across 7 bases. After removal of 3 bases from V and 1 base from J, the junction contained 3 bases not matched to a gene. The length of the CDR3 is 14 residues. The germline CDR1 and CDR2 sequences are SGHAT and FQNNGV. Full variable domain (missing parts from reference TRBV11-2 and TRBJ2-7): EAGVAQSPRYKIIEKRQSVAFWCNPISGHATLYWYQQILGQGPKLLIQFQNNGVVDDSQLPKDRFSAERLKGVDSTLKIQPAKLEDSAVYLCASSLTGWSYEQYFGPGTRLTVT.

Concerning this clone itself: Other DNA sequences in the same sample also yield this CDR3. The chain carries TRBV29-1 and TRBJ1-3; no clear D gene. The CDR3 length is 14 residues. V lost 4 bases, J lost 0 bases, and 10 bases lay in between. The germline gives CDR1 SQVTM, CDR2 ANQGSEA. This CDR3 is CSVGGLSSGNTIYF. In DNA, the CDR3 is TGCAGCGTTGGTGGCCTTAGCTCTGGAAACACCATATATTTT.

V usage is TRBV10-2 and J usage is TRBJ2-1; 10 bases match TRBD2. Germline CDR1 is WSHSY and CDR2 is SAAADI. Trimming cost V 0 bases and J 6 bases; bases outside gene matches: 8. The CDR3 consists of 17 residues. CDR3 bases: TGCGCCAGCAGTGAGTCTTGGGGGAGCGGGAGGGCCAATGAGCAGTTCTTC. This translates into CASSESWGSGRANEQFF.

This chain uses TRBV5-6 with TRBJ2-1; D possibly corresponds to TRBD2 (6 bases). Germline CDR1 SGHDT, CDR2 YYEEEE. The CDR3 is made up of 15 amino acids. Trimming pared 0 bases from V and 4 bases from J, leaving 11 bases between. The CDR3 DNA follows: TGTGCCAGCAGCTTGGCCGGGAGTTTATACAATGAGCAGTTCTTC. This codes for CASSLAGSLYNEQFF.

The chain joins TRBV7-9 to TRBJ2-1, with D possibly being TRBD2 (7 bases). The CDR3 length is 16 residues. Trimming removed 5 bases from V and 9 bases from J, with 23 bases in between. Germline-derived CDR1 and CDR2 are SEHNR and FQNEAQ (reference sequence). CDR3 loop: CASSPPGGGRFGEQFF. The CDR3 nucleotides read TGTGCCAGCAGCCCACCTGGGGGCGGGAGATTTGGTGAGCAGTTCTTC.

The CDR3 loop is CASSSPRDKYEWEQYF. The CDR3 DNA reads TGTGCCAGCAGTTCTCCCCGGGACAAATACGAGTGGGAGCAGTACTTC. The chain employs TRBV27 and TRBJ2-7; the D gene is possibly TRBD1 (6 bases). CDR3 length equals 16 residues. The ends were cut back, 4 bases at V and 7 bases at J, with 23 bases in the middle. Germline CDR1 and CDR2: MNHEY and SMNVEV (reference sequence).

The chain recombines TRBV4-1 with TRBJ2-5; TRBD2 might be the D (5 bases). V was trimmed by 4 bases and J by 2 bases, leaving 17 bases between them. This CDR3 has 16 residues. Germline V gene lookup returns CDR1 MGHRA and CDR2 YSYEKL. The CDR3 protein is CASSPLIGGPQETQYF. The CDR3 region has the DNA TGCGCCAGCAGCCCCCTTATCGGCGGGCCACAAGAGACCCAGTACTTC.

CDR3 sequence (DNA): TGTGCCAGCAGCTTAGATGGCGCTTACTATGGCTACACCTTC. Translated, it gives CASSLDGAYYGYTF. This chain links TRBV11-2 with TRBJ1-2; D is uncertain. The CDR3 is 14 residues long. In germline, CDR1 is SGHAT, CDR2 FQNNGV. Trimming pared 0 bases from V and 3 bases from J, leaving 8 bases between.

The chain links TRBV11-3 to TRBJ2-7; D is ambiguous. Trimming took 5 bases from V and 0 from J, leaving 8 bases between them. Germline V lookup: CDR1 SGHNT, CDR2 YENEEA. The CDR3 spans 13 residues. CDR3 bases: TGTGCCAGCAGCCCGCACCACTCCTACGAGCAGTACTTC. The encoded protein is CASSPHHSYEQYF.

The gene calls are TRBV4-3 and TRBJ2-1; 7 positions match TRBD2. The CDR3 is made up of 16 amino acids. Germline trimming cut 0 bases from V and 8 bases from J; bases unmatched to any gene: 10. Germline V gene data show CDR1 as LGHNA and CDR2 as YSLEER. Here the CDR3 DNA reads TGCGCCAGCAGCCAAGATCTCGGGGGAGGGAGCGATGAGCAGTTCTTC. Translating it yields CASSQDLGGGSDEQFF.

J is TRBJ2-7 and V is TRBV5-1; D is possibly TRBD2 (6 bases). The CDR3 extends over 14 amino acids. Between the trimmed V and J ends, which lost 4 bases and 3 bases, there was a span of 14 bases. Germline lookup yields CDR1 SGHRS and CDR2 YFSETQ. For the CDR3, the DNA is TGCGCCAGCAGCAGGGGACTTCCAAACTACGAGCAGTACTTC. Translation gives CASSRGLPNYEQYF.

The chain joins TRBV6-5 to TRBJ2-1; D gene uncertain. Germline V gives CDR1 MNHEY, CDR2 SVGAGI. The CDR3 covers 13 residues. V was shortened by 2 bases and J by 8 bases, with 10 bases between the two germline ends. The CDR3 spells CASSYEPSDEQFF. The CDR3 DNA is TGTGCCAGCAGTTACGAGCCCAGCGATGAGCAGTTCTTC.